The present entry profiles one T cell receptor beta chain with its context. This entry comes from a study of control samples from healthy donors and cancer patients. The protocol was immunoSEQ multiplex PCR, while the TCRdb copy is restricted to in-frame clones and leaves out a portion. Of about 58,000 clones listed, over 75% are singletons. This TCR was sampled from a woman aged 55-75 years with lung cancer. The sequencing sample was made of PBMCs.

CDR3 residues: CASSSRTTNTGELFF. The CDR3 region has the DNA TGTGCCAGCAGTTCCAGGACGACGAACACCGGGGAGCTGTTTTTT. V is TRBV9 and J is TRBJ2-2; D call uncertain. Germline lookup yields CDR1 SGDLS and CDR2 YYNGEE. CDR3 length: 15 amino acids. With 5 bases removed from V and 0 bases from J, the gap between germline ends came to 11 bases.